The T cell receptor (beta chain) described here comes from a study of shared clonotypes between healthy human individuals. Study at large: A couple of women and three men aged 18 to 49 served as donors. Study conclusions and caveats: Some clonotypes were shared by all four sorted-subset donors, while others were not shared. The non-shared ones had lower generation probabilities than the shared ones. Naive subsets, compared against memory subsets, generally had larger estimated richness values.

Everyone who donated was a Caucasian adult who lived in Nashville, Tennessee. On this clone itself: Its target is not known.

Here immunoSEQ multiplex PCR was the method, and the copy in TCRdb shows in-frame clones only, minus some. This table has some 2,000,000 clones, roughly 94% appearing once. Germline loops: CDR1 LNHDA, CDR2 SQIVND (reference sequence). The CDR3 runs to 17 residues. V dropped 5 bases and J dropped 3 bases, with 20 bases sitting between them. This receptor was taken from a man between 18 and 29 years old in good health. Sequenced sample: naive CD4+ T cells sorted from blood. Subset here: CD45RA+ positively selected. V gene TRBV19 combines with J gene TRBJ2-4; D remains unclear. CDR3 sequence (DNA): TGTGCCAGTAGTCTCTTCCCGACCGATCCGGGCAAAAACATTCAGTACTTC. This translates into CASSLFPTDPGKNIQYF.